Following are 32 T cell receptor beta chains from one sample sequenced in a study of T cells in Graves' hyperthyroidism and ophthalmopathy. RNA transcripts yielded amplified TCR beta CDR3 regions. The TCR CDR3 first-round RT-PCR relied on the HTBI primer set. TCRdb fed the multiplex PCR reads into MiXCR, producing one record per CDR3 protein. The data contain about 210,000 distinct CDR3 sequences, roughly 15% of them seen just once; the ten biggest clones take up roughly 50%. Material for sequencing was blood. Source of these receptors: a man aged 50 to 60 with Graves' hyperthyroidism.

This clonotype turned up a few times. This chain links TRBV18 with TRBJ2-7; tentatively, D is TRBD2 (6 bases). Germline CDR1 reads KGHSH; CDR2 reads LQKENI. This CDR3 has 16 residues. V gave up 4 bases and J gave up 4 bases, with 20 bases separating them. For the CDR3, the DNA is TGTGCCAGCTCACGGGAGTCGTTGGGAGGCACATACGAGCAGTACTTC. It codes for CASSRESLGGTYEQYF.

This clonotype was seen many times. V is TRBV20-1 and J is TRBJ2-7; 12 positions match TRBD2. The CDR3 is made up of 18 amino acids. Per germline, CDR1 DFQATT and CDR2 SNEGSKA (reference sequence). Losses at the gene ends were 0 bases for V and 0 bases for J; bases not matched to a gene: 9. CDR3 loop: CSARDVRTSGTSSYEQYF. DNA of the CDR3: TGCAGTGCTAGAGATGTACGGACTAGCGGGACGAGCTCCTACGAGCAGTACTTC.

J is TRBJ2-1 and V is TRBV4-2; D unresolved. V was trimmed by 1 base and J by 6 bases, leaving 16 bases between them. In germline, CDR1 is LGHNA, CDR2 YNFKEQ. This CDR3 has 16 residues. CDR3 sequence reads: CASSQGDGKGINEQFF. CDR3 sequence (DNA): TGTGCCAGCAGCCAAGGCGACGGTAAGGGTATCAATGAGCAGTTCTTC.

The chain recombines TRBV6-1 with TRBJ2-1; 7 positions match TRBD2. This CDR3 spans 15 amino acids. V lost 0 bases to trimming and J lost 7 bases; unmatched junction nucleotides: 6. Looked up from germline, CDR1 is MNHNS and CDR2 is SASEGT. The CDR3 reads CASSEAARELNEQFF. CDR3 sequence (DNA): TGTGCCAGCAGTGAAGCGGCGCGGGAGTTGAATGAGCAGTTCTTC.

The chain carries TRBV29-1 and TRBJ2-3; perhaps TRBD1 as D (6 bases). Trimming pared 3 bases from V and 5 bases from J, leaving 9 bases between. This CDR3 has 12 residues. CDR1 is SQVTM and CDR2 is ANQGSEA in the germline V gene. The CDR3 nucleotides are TGCAGCGTTGATACAGGGATAGATACGCAGTATTTT. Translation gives CSVDTGIDTQYF.

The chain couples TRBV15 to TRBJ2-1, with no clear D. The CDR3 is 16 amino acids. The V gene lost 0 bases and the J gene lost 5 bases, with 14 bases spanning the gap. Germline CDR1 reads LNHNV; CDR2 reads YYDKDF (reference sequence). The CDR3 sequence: CATSRDLLPQDNEQFF. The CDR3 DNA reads TGTGCCACCAGCAGAGATCTACTGCCCCAGGACAATGAGCAGTTCTTC.

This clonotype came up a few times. The CDR3 region has the DNA TGTGCCAGCAGCTTAGGGCTTGACGCTGAGCAGTTCTTC. Protein: CASSLGLDAEQFF. The rearrangement uses TRBV7-8 and TRBJ2-1; D unresolved. The CDR3 length is 13 residues. Looked up from germline, CDR1 is SGHVS and CDR2 is FQNEAQ. Trimming stripped 1 base from V and 9 bases from J, with 10 bases between.

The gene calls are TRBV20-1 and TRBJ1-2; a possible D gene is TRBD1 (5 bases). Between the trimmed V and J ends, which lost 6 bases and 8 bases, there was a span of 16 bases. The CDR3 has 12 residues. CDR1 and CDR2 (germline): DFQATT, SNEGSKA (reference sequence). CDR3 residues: CSASWGIWGYTF. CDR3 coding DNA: TGCAGTGCAAGCTGGGGGATATGGGGCTACACCTTC.

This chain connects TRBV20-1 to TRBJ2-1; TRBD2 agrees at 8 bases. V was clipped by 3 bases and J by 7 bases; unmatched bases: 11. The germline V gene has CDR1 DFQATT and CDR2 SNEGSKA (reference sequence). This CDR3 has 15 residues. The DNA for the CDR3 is TGCAGTGCTAGTATGCTGGCGGGAGGTCCAAATGAGCAGTTCTTC. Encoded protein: CSASMLAGGPNEQFF.

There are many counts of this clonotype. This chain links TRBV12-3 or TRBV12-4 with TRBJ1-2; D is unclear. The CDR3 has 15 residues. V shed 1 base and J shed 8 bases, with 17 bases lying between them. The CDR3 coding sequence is TGTGCCAGCAGTTTAGGTGTATCGGCGGCTTCAGGCTACACCTTC. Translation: CASSLGVSAASGYTF.

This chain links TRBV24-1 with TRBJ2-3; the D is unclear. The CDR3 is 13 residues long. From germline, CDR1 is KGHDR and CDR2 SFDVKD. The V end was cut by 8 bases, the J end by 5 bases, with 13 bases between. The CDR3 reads CATKPDSVDTQYF. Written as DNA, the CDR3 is TGTGCCACCAAGCCTGACTCCGTAGATACGCAGTATTTT.

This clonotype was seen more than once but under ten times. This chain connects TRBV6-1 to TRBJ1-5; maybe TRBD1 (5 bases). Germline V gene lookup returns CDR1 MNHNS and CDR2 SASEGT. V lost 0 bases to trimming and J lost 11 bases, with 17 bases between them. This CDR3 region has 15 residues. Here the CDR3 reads CASSEAGQGGSSQHF. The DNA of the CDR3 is TGTGCCAGCAGTGAAGCGGGTCAGGGAGGCAGCTCCCAGCATTTT.

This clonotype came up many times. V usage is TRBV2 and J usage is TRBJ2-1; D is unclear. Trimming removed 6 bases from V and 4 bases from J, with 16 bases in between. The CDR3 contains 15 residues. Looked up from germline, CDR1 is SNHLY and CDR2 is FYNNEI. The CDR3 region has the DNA TGTGCCAGCAGCTACCAACAATGGGATTACAATGAGCAGTTCTTC. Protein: CASSYQQWDYNEQFF.

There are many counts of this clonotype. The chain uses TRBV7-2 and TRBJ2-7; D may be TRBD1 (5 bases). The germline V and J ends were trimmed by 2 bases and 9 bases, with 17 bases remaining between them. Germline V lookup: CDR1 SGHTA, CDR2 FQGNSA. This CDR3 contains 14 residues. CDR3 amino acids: CASSLYGLGQGQYF. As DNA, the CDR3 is TGTGCCAGCAGCTTATATGGGCTGGGGCAGGGGCAGTACTTC.

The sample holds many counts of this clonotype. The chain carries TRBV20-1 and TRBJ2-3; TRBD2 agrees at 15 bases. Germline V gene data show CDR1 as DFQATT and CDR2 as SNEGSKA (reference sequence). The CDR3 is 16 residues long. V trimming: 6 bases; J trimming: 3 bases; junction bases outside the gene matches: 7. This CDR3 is CSAPGLAGGPTDTQYF. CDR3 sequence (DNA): TGCAGTGCCCCCGGACTAGCGGGAGGGCCTACAGATACGCAGTATTTT.

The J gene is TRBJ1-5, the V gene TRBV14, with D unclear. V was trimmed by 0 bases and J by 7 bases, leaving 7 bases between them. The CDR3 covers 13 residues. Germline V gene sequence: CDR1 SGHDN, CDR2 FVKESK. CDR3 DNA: TGTGCCAGCAGCCAAGAAGGTAACCAGCCCCAGCATTTT. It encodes CASSQEGNQPQHF.

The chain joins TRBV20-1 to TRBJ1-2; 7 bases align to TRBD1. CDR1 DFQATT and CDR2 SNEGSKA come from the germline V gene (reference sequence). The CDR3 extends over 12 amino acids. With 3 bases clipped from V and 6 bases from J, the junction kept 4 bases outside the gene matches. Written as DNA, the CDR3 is TGCAGTGCTAGGGACAGGCGAAATGGCTACACCTTC. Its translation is CSARDRRNGYTF.

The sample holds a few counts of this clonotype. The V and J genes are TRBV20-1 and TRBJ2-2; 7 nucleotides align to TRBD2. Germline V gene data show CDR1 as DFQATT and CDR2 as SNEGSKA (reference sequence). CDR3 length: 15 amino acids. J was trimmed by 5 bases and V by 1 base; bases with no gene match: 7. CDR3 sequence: CSARAGGIRTGELFF. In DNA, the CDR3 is TGCAGTGCTAGAGCGGGGGGAATCAGAACCGGGGAGCTGTTTTTT.

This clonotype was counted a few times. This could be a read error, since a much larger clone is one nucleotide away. The DNA of the CDR3 is TGTGCCAGCAGTCCCGCCCGTAAGATCCGCCTTAGGGGTGAGCAGTTCTTC. This sequence encodes CASSPARKIRLRGEQFF. The rearrangement links TRBV12-3 or TRBV12-4 to TRBJ2-1, with D possibly TRBD1 on 5 matching bases. V was trimmed by 5 bases and J by 9 bases, leaving 26 bases between them. This CDR3 comprises 17 residues.

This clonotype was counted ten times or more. CDR3 sequence (DNA): TGTGCCAGCCAGGGTCGCCCAATGAACACTGAAGCTTTCTTT. Protein product: CASQGRPMNTEAFF. The V and J genes are TRBV2 and TRBJ1-1; tentative D call: TRBD1 (5 bases). Trimming removed 8 bases at V and 0 bases at J, with 13 bases between. Germline V CDR1 and CDR2: SNHLY, FYNNEI. CDR3 length equals 14 residues.

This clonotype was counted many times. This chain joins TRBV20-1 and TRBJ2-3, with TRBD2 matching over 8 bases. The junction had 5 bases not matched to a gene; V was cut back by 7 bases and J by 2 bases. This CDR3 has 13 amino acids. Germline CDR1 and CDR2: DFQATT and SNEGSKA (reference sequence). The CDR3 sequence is CSVLAGFTDTQYF. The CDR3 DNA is TGCAGTGTCTTAGCGGGGTTCACAGATACGCAGTATTTT.

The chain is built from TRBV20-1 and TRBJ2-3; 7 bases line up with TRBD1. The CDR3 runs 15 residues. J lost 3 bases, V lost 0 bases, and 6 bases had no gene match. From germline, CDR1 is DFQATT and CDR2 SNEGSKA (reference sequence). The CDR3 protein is CSARDDRVGTDTQYF. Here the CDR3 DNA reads TGCAGTGCTAGAGATGACAGGGTGGGGACAGATACGCAGTATTTT.

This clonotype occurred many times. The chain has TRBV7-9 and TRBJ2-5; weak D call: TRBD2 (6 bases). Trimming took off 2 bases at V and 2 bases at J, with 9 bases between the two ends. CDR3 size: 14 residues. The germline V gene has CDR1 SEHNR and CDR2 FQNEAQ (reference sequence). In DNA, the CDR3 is TGTGCCAGCAGCTTATATAGCGGACAAGAGACCCAGTACTTC. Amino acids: CASSLYSGQETQYF.

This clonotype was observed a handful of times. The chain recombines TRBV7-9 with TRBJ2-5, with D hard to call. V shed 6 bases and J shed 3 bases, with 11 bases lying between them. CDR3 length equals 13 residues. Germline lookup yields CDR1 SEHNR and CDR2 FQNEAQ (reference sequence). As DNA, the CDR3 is TGTGCCAGCAGTCCAGACTCGGAAGAGACCCAGTACTTC. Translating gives CASSPDSEETQYF.

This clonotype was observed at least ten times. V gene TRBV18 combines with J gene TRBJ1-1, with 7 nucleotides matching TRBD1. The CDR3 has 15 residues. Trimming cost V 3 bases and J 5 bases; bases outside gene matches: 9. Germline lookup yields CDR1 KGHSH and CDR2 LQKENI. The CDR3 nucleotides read TGTGCCAGCTCACCGTCCGACAGGGCGGGTACTGAAGCTTTCTTT. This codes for CASSPSDRAGTEAFF.

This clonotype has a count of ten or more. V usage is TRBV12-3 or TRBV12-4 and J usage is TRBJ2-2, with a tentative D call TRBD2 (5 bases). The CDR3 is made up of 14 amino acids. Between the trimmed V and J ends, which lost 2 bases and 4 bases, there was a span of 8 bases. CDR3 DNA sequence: TGTGCCAGCAGTTTAATTCGGGGCACCGGGGAGCTGTTTTTT. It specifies CASSLIRGTGELFF.

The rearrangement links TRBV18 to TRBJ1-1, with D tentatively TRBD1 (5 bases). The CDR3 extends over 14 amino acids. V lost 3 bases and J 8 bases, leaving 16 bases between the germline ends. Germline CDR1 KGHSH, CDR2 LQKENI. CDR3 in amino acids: CASSPRQGTSEAFF. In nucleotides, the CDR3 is TGTGCCAGCTCACCGAGGCAGGGAACCTCCGAAGCTTTCTTT.

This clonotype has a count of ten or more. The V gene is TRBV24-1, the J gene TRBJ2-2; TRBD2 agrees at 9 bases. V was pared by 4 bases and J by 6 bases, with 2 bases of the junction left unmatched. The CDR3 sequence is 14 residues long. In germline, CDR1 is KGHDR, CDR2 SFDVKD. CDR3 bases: TGTGCCACCAGTGAGCAGCGGGAGGCCGGGGAGCTGTTTTTT. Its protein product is CATSEQREAGELFF.

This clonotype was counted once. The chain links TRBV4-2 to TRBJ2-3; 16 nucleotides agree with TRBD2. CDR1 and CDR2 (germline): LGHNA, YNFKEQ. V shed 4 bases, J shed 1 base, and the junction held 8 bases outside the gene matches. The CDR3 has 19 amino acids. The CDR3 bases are TGTGCCAGCAGCCGCATGGGACTAGCGGGAGGGCCAGGCACAGATACGCAGTATTTT. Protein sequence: CASSRMGLAGGPGTDTQYF.

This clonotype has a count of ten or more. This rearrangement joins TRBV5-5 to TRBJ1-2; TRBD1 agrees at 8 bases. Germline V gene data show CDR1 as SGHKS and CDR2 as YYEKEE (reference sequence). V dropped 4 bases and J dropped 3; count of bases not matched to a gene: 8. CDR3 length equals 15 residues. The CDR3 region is CASSPGQGGHYGYTF. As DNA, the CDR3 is TGTGCCAGCAGCCCCGGACAGGGAGGGCACTATGGCTACACCTTC.

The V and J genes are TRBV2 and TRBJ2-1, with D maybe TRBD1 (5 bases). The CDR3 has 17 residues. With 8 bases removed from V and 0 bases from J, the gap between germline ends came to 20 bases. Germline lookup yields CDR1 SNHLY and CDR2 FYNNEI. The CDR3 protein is CASAPERAGISYNEQFF. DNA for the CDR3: TGTGCCAGCGCTCCAGAACGGGCAGGGATCTCCTACAATGAGCAGTTCTTC.

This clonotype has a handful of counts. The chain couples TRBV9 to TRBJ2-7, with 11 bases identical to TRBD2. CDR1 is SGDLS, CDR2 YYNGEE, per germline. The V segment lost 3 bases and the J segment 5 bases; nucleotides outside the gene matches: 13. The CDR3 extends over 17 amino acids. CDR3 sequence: CASSARPVAGGVDEQYF. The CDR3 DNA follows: TGTGCCAGCAGCGCCAGGCCCGTAGCGGGAGGGGTTGACGAGCAGTACTTC. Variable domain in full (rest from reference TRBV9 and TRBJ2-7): DSGVTQTPKHLITATGQRVTLRCSPRSGDLSVYWYQQSLDQGLQFLIQYYNGEERAKGNILERFSAQQFPDLHSELNLSSLELGDSALYFCASSARPVAGGVDEQYFGPGTRLTVT.